The 21 T cell receptor beta chains in this list originate from one sample, sequenced in a study of metastatic and nonmetastatic thyroid tumors. All patients were treatment-naive before thyroid surgery. MiXCR was used by TCRdb to re-call the PCR reads. Among under 20,000 clones listed, roughly 17% were seen once. Material: blood. These receptor sequences come from a male donor with papillary thyroid cancer or a benign thyroid nodule (not recorded which). Some clones in this sample may be carry-over from other donors' samples.

This chain connects TRBV20-1 to TRBJ1-5; D is uncertain. V lost 5 bases to trimming and J lost 0 bases, with 11 bases between them. Germline values: CDR1 DFQATT, CDR2 SNEGSKA (reference sequence). The CDR3 has 14 amino acids. CDR3 sequence (DNA): TGCAGTGCTTTGGACCCCCTTAGCAATCAGCCCCAGCATTTT. Translation: CSALDPLSNQPQHF.

This clone has ten or more counts. The genes are TRBV27 and TRBJ1-5; a possible D gene is TRBD1 (5 bases). Germline V gives CDR1 MNHEY, CDR2 SMNVEV (reference sequence). Trimming stripped 2 bases from V and 4 bases from J, with 9 bases between. The CDR3 sequence is 14 residues long. The CDR3 DNA reads TGTGCCAGCAGTTTAGATCGGGGGAATCAGCCCCAGCATTTT. Translating gives CASSLDRGNQPQHF.

This clone was seen at least ten times. A much more abundant neighbour one base away suggests this may be a read error. The rearrangement joins TRBV12-3 or TRBV12-4 to TRBJ2-1; weak D call: TRBD2 (5 bases). The CDR3 is made up of 13 amino acids. The V end was cut by 7 bases, the J end by 2 bases, with 9 bases between. CDR3 region: CASKASPYNEQFF. CDR3 DNA sequence: TGTGCCAGCAAGGCTAGCCCCTACAATGAGCAGTTCTTC.

This clone appeared many times. The chain uses TRBV2 and TRBJ1-4; D is unresolved. Germline values: CDR1 SNHLY, CDR2 FYNNEI. V was trimmed by 7 bases and J by 3 bases, leaving 15 bases between them. The CDR3 consists of 15 residues. Here the CDR3 reads CASIQGRGPNEKLFF. CDR3 nucleotides: TGTGCCAGCATTCAAGGACGCGGTCCTAATGAAAAACTGTTTTTT.

This clone has at least ten counts. The chain has TRBV5-1 and TRBJ2-1, with 14 nucleotides matching TRBD2. CDR1 and CDR2 from the germline V gene are SGHRS and YFSETQ. V lost 0 bases, J lost 8 bases, and 4 bases stayed unmatched. The CDR3 sequence is 16 residues long. The CDR3 is CASSLGTGLAGDEQFF. CDR3 DNA sequence: TGCGCCAGCAGCTTGGGGACGGGACTAGCGGGAGATGAGCAGTTCTTC.

This clone occurred many times. The chain recombines TRBV7-6 with TRBJ2-1, with 7 nucleotides matching TRBD2. J gave up 4 bases and V 2 bases, and 2 bases lay outside the gene matches. Per the germline V gene, CDR1 is SGHVS and CDR2 is FNYEAQ. The length of the CDR3 is 14 residues. CDR3 sequence: CASSLSGTYNEQFF. CDR3 DNA sequence: TGTGCCAGCAGCTTAAGCGGGACTTACAATGAGCAGTTCTTC. Based on the CDR3 plus reference TRBV7-6 and TRBJ2-1, the full variable domain is GAGVSQSPRYKVTKRGQDVALRCDPISGHVSLYWYRQALGQGPEFLTYFNYEAQQDKSGLPNDRFSAERPEGSISTLTIQRTEQRDSAMYRCASSLSGTYNEQFFGPGTRLTVL.

A remark on this clone: Other DNA sequences in the same sample also yield this CDR3. The rearrangement joins TRBV28 to TRBJ2-5, with D possibly matching TRBD1 (9 bases). The V end was cut by 6 bases, the J end by 1 base, with 33 bases between. The CDR3 is made up of 21 amino acids. Germline values: CDR1 MDHEN, CDR2 SYDVKM. The DNA of the CDR3 is TGTGCCAGCAGAGCCGGGGGGGCGGGACAGGGATCAGCGCGGGGCCAAGAGACCCAGTACTTC. Its translation: CASRAGGAGQGSARGQETQYF.

This clone came up many times. The chain joins TRBV14 to TRBJ2-2; D gene ambiguous. This CDR3 comprises 14 residues. Deletions cut 1 base from V and 3 bases from J, with 6 bases between. Germline CDR1 SGHDN, CDR2 FVKESK. DNA of the CDR3: TGTGCCAGCAGCCAAGGGCGGTACACCGGGGAGCTGTTTTTT. This encodes CASSQGRYTGELFF.

At least ten counts were recorded for this clone. The rearrangement links TRBV6-1 to TRBJ2-2; D remains unclear. Germline V gives CDR1 MNHNS, CDR2 SASEGT. CDR3 length: 11 residues. V lost 6 bases, J lost 6 bases, and 5 bases lay in between. The DNA of the CDR3 is TGTGCCAGCAGCCTCCCCGGGGAGCTGTTTTTT. Translation gives CASSLPGELFF.

In its sample, this clone was seen many times. V and J are TRBV15 and TRBJ2-6; D not certain. Trimming pared 0 bases from V and 0 bases from J, leaving 12 bases between. Per the germline V gene, CDR1 is LNHNV and CDR2 is YYDKDF (reference sequence). The CDR3 has 18 amino acids. The CDR3 protein is CATSRDMSHNSGANVLTF. In nucleotides, the CDR3 is TGTGCCACCAGCAGAGACATGTCACACAACTCTGGGGCCAACGTCCTGACTTTC.

The V call is TRBV11-2, the J call TRBJ2-1; D not certain. Trimming pared 4 bases from V and 0 bases from J, leaving 13 bases between. Per the germline V gene, CDR1 is SGHAT and CDR2 is FQNNGV. The CDR3 totals 16 residues. CDR3 coding DNA: TGTGCCAGCAGCTCGCGTCTCTCGGGCTCCTACAATGAGCAGTTCTTC. Translated, it gives CASSSRLSGSYNEQFF.

This clone has just a few counts. V is TRBV12-3 or TRBV12-4 and J is TRBJ2-7, with 7 nucleotides matching TRBD1. This CDR3 has 14 residues. The trim removed 5 bases at V and 3 bases at J, leaving 7 bases unmatched. CDR3 residues: CASSRTGVLYEQYF. CDR3 coding DNA: TGTGCCAGCAGTAGGACAGGTGTCCTCTACGAGCAGTACTTC.

This clone was counted between two and nine times. One end of the junction does not line up with germline, which may come from a read error. The sample contains more than one DNA sequence encoding this CDR3. The chain joins TRBV11-2 to TRBJ2-3; D is unresolved. Germline V CDR1 and CDR2: SGHAT, FQNNGV. CDR3 length equals 12 residues. The CDR3 reads CASSADQDTQYF. The CDR3 DNA sequence: TGTGCCAGCAGCGCAGATCAAGACACGCAATATTTT.

This clone was seen at least ten times. V usage is TRBV6-4 and J usage is TRBJ2-2; 10 bases are shared with TRBD1. The germline V gene has CDR1 MRHNA and CDR2 SNTAGT. With V trimmed by 6 bases and J by 5 bases, 3 bases remained unmatched. The CDR3 has 14 residues. DNA for the CDR3: TGTGCCAGCAGGGACAGGGGGACAACCGGGGAGCTGTTTTTT. Its translation: CASRDRGTTGELFF.

The chain employs TRBV6-1 and TRBJ2-1; 9 bases align to TRBD1. Unmatched junction bases numbered 10, after V lost 2 bases and J lost 2 bases. The CDR3 has 18 residues. CDR1 MNHNS and CDR2 SASEGT come from the germline V gene. The CDR3 region is CASSEIGQGKETYNEQFF. The CDR3 DNA reads TGTGCCAGCAGTGAAATTGGACAGGGGAAAGAAACCTACAATGAGCAGTTCTTC.

This clone was detected a few times. The gene calls are TRBV6-5 and TRBJ1-5, with TRBD1 as a possible D gene (6 bases). The CDR3 is made up of 14 amino acids. The V end lost 0 bases, the J end lost 4 bases, and 7 bases lay between the germline ends. CDR1 MNHEY and CDR2 SVGAGI come from the germline V gene. The CDR3 sequence is CASSYSDRNQPQHF. CDR3 bases: TGTGCCAGCAGTTACTCAGACAGGAATCAGCCCCAGCATTTT.

This clone was seen at least ten times. The chain carries TRBV6-7 and TRBJ1-5; unclear D gene. TRBV6-7 is identified as an open reading frame with a role that is uncertain. Trimming pared 8 bases from V and 2 bases from J, leaving 31 bases between. This CDR3 contains 20 residues. CDR3 sequence (DNA): TGTGCCAGCGCTTCTTTCACGTTTGGGAGGGCCATATGGGGCAATCAGCCCCAGCATTTT. The encoded protein is CASASFTFGRAIWGNQPQHF.

This rearrangement joins TRBV4-2 to TRBJ2-1, with a possible D match to TRBD2 (6 bases). Trimming pared 4 bases from V and 1 base from J, leaving 14 bases between. The CDR3 has 16 residues. Looked up from germline, CDR1 is LGHNA and CDR2 is YNFKEQ. In DNA form, the CDR3 reads TGTGCCAGCAGCCTAGAACCGGAGGGGTCCTACAATGAGCAGTTCTTC. Translated, it gives CASSLEPEGSYNEQFF.

To note about this clone: At one end the junction does not follow the germline gene, possibly because of a read error. V gene TRBV4-1 combines with J gene TRBJ2-1, with D possibly being TRBD2 (6 bases). The germline CDR1 and CDR2 sequences are MGHRA and YSYEKL. The length of the CDR3 is 16 residues. DNA of the CDR3: TGCGCCATCAGCCAACTTGGGGCGGGATGGAGCAATGAGCAGTTCTTC. The encoded protein is CAISQLGAGWSNEQFF.

This clone was found many times. The gene calls are TRBV24-1 and TRBJ1-2; D perhaps matches TRBD1 (6 bases). The CDR3 has 13 amino acids. V was trimmed by 4 bases and J by 6 bases, leaving 11 bases between them. CDR1 is KGHDR, CDR2 SFDVKD, per germline. The chain's CDR3 is CATSESGADGYTF. CDR3 DNA: TGTGCCACCAGTGAGTCAGGGGCCGATGGCTACACCTTC.

This clone occurred many times. The J gene is TRBJ2-7, the V gene TRBV10-3; 8 nucleotides match TRBD1. The CDR3 runs 15 residues. Germline V lookup: CDR1 ENHRY, CDR2 SYGVKD. The V segment lost 2 bases and the J segment 3 bases; nucleotides outside the gene matches: 6. The CDR3 here is CAISERGQDSYEQYF. The CDR3, as DNA: TGTGCCATCAGTGAGAGGGGACAGGATAGCTACGAGCAGTACTTC.